This entry features one T cell receptor beta chain sequence. Genomic DNA (from each subset) was split evenly across several immunoSEQ plates. TCRdb's copy holds only in-frame clones and misses some; the assay was immunoSEQ multiplex PCR. The table records about 470,000 clones, 75% to 85% of them present only once. The study used some 100 million PBMCs per unsorted sample for genomic DNA. These data are taken from a study of shared clonotypes between healthy human individuals. Trimming took 3 bases from V and 8 from J, leaving 13 bases between them. From germline, CDR1 is MRHNA and CDR2 SNTAGT. The CDR3 is 13 residues long.

The TCR originated in a woman in her thirties or forties in good health. Some clones in this sample may be carry-over from other donors' samples. Source material: PBMCs. V usage is TRBV6-4 and J usage is TRBJ1-1; no definite D call. The CDR3 is CASSDRWAGEAFF. The CDR3 bases are TGTGCCAGCAGTGATCGATGGGCAGGAGAAGCTTTCTTT.